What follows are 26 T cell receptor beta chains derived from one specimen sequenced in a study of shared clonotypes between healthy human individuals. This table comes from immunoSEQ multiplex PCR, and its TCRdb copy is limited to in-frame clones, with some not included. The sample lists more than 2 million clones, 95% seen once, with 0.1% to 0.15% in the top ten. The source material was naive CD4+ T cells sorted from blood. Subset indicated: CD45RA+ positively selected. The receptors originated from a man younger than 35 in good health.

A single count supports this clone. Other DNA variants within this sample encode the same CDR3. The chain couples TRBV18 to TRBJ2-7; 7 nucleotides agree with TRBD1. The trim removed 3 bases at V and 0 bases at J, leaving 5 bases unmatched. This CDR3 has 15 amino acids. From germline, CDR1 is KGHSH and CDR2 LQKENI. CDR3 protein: CASSPGTANSYEQYF. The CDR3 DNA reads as TGTGCCAGCTCACCGGGGACAGCTAACTCCTACGAGCAGTACTTC.

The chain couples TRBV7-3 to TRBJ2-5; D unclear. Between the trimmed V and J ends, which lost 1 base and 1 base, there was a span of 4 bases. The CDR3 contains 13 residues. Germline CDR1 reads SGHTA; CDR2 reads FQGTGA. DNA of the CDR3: TGTGCCAGCAGCTTAAGATCCCAAGAGACCCAGTACTTC. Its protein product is CASSLRSQETQYF.

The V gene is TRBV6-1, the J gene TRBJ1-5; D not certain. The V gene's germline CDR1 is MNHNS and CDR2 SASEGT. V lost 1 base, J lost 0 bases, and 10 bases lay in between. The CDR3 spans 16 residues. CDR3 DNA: TGTGCCAGCAGTGAAGAAGGTTCTTATAGCAATCAGCCCCAGCATTTT. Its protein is CASSEEGSYSNQPQHF.

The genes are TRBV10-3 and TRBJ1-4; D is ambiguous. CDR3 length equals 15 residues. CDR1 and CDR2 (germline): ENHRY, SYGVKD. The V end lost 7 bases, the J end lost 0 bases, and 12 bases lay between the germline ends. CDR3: CAITRSRATNEKLFF. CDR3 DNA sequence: TGTGCCATCACCCGAAGTAGGGCAACTAATGAAAAACTGTTTTTT.

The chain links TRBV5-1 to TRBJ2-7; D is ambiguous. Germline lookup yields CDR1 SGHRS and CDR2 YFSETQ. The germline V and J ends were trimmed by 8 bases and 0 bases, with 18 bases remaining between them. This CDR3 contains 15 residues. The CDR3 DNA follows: TGCGCCAGTGCCGACCCCGGCAGGAACTCCTACGAGCAGTACTTC. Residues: CASADPGRNSYEQYF. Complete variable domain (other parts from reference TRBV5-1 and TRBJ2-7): KAGVTQTPRYLIKTRGQQVTLSCSPISGHRSVSWYQQTPGQGLQFLFEYFSETQRNKGNFPGRFSGRQFSNSRSEMNVSTLELGDSALYLCASADPGRNSYEQYFGPGTRLTVT.

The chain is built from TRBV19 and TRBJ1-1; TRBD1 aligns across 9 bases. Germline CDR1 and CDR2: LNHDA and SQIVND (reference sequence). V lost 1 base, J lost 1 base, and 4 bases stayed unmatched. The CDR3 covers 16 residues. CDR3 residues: CASSIVTGGANTEAFF. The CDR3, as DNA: TGTGCCAGTAGTATAGTAACAGGGGGCGCGAACACTGAAGCTTTCTTT.

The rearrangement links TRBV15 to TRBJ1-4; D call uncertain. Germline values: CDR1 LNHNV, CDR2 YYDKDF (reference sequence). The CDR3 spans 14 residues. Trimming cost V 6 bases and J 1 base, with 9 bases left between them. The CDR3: CATRGSLTNEKLFF. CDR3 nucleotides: TGTGCCACCAGGGGTAGTTTAACTAATGAAAAACTGTTTTTT.

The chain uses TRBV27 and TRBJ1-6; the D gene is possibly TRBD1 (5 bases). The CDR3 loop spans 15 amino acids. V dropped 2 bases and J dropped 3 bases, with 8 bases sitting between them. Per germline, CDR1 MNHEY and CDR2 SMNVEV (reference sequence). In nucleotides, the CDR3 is TGTGCCAGCAGTTTACGGGGACTCTATAATTCACCCCTCCACTTT. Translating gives CASSLRGLYNSPLHF.

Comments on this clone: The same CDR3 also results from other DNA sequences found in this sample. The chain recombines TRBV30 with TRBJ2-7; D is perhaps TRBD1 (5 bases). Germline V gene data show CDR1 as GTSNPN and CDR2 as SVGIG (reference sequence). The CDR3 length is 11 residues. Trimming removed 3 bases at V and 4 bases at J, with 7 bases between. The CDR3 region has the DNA TGTGCCTGGAGCGACAGTTACGAGCAGTACTTC. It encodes CAWSDSYEQYF.

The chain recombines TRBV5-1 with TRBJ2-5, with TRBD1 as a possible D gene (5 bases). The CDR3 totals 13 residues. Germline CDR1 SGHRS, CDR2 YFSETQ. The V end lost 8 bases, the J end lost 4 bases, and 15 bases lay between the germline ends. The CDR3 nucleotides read TGCGCCAGTCGGGCTGAAGGGGTAGAGACCCAGTACTTC. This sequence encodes CASRAEGVETQYF. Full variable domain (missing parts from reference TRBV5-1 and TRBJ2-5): KAGVTQTPRYLIKTRGQQVTLSCSPISGHRSVSWYQQTPGQGLQFLFEYFSETQRNKGNFPGRFSGRQFSNSRSEMNVSTLELGDSALYLCASRAEGVETQYFGPGTRLLVL.

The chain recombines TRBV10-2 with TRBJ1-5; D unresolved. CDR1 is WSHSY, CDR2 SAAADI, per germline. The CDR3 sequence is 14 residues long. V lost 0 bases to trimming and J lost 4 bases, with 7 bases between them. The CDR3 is CASSESGENQPQHF. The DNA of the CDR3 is TGCGCCAGCAGTGAGTCTGGGGAAAATCAGCCCCAGCATTTT.

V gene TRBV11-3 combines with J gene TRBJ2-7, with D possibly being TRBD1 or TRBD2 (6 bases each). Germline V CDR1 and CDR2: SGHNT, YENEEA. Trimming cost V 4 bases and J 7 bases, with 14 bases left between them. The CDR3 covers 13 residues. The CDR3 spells CASSYYLGGEQYF. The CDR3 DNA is TGTGCCAGCAGCTACTATCTAGGGGGGGAGCAGTACTTC.

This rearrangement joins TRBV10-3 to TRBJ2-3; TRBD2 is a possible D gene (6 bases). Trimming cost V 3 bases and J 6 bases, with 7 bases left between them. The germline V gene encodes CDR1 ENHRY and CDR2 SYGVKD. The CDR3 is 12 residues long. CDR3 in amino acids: CAISDAGDTQYF. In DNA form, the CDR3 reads TGTGCCATCAGTGACGCGGGGGATACGCAGTATTTT.

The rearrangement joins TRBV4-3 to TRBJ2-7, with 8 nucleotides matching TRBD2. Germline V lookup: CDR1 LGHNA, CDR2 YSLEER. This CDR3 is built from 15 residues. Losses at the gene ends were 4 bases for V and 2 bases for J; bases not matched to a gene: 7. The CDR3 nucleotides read TGCGCCAGCAGCCCCAAGCGGGAGCCGGCCTACGAGCAGTACTTC. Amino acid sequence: CASSPKREPAYEQYF.

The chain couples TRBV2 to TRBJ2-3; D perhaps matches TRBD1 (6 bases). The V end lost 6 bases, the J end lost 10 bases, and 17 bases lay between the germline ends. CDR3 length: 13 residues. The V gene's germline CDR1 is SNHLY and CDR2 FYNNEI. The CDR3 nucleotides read TGTGCCAGCAGAGGGGACACACCGGATCCGCAGTATTTT. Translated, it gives CASRGDTPDPQYF.

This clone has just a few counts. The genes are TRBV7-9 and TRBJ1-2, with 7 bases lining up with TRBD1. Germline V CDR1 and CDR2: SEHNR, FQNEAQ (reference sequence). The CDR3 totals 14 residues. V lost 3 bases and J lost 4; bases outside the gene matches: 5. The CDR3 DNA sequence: TGTGCCAGCAGCTTGGGACAGCTAAGCTATGGCTACACCTTC. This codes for CASSLGQLSYGYTF.

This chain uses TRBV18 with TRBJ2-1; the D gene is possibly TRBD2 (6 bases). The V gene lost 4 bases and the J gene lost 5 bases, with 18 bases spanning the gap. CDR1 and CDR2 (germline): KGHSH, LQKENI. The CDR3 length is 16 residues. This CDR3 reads CASSLTGTGGNNEQFF. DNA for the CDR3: TGTGCCAGCTCACTTACCGGGACTGGCGGGAACAATGAGCAGTTCTTC.

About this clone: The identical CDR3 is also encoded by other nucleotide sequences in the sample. The CDR3: CASSSRQGTDTQYF. The CDR3 region has the DNA TGTGCCAGCAGCTCACGACAGGGCACAGATACGCAGTATTTT. The V and J genes are TRBV7-2 and TRBJ2-3, with TRBD1 as a possible D gene (6 bases). V was pared by 4 bases and J by 1 base, with 9 bases between. The CDR3 is 14 amino acids. Germline CDR1 SGHTA, CDR2 FQGNSA.

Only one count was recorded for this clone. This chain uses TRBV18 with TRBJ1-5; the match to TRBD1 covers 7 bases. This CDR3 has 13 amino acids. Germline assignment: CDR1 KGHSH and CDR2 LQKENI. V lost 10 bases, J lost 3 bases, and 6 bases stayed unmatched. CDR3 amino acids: CATQGEANQPQHF. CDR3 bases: TGTGCCACCCAGGGGGAGGCCAATCAGCCCCAGCATTTT.

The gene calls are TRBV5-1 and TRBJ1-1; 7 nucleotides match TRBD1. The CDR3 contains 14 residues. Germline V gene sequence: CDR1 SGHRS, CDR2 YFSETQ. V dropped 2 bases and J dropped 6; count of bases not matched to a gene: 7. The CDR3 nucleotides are TGCGCCAGCAGCTTCTACGGACAGGCCCCTGAAGCTTTCTTT. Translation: CASSFYGQAPEAFF.

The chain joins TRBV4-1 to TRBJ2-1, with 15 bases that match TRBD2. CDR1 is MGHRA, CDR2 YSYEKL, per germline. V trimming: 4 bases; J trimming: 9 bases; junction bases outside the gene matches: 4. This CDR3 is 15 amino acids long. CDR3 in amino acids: CASSRTSGGDGEQFF. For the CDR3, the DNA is TGCGCCAGCAGCCGGACTAGCGGGGGGGATGGTGAGCAGTTCTTC.

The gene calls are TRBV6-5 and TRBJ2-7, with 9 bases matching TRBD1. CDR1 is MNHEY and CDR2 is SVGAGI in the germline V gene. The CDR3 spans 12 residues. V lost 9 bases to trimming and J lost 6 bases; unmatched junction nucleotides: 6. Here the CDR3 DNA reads TGTGCCAGTTGGGACAGGGCGGCCGAGCAGTACTTC. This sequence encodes CASWDRAAEQYF.

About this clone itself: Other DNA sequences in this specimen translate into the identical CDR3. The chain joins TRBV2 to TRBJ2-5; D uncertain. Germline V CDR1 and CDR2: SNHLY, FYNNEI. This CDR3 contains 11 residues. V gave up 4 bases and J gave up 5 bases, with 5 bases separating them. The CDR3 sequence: CASSVEETQYF. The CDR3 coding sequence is TGTGCCAGCAGTGTCGAGGAGACCCAGTACTTC.

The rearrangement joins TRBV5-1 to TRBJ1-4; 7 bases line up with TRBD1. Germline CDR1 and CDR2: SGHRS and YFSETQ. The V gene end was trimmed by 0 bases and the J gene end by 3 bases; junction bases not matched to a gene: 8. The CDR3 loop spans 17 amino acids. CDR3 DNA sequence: TGCGCCAGCAGCTTGGCTGTCGGGACAGAATCTAATGAAAAACTGTTTTTT. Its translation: CASSLAVGTESNEKLFF.

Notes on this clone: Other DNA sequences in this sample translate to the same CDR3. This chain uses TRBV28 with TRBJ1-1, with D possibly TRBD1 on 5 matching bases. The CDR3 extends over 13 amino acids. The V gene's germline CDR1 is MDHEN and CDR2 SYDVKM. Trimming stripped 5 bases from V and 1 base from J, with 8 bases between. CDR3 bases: TGTGCCAGCAGTGCGGGGGGGAACACTGAAGCTTTCTTT. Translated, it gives CASSAGGNTEAFF. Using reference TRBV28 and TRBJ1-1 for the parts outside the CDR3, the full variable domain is DVKVTQSSRYLVKRTGEKVFLECVQDMDHENMFWYRQDPGLGLRLIYFSYDVKMKEKGDIPEGYSVSREKKERFSLILESASTNQTSMYLCASSAGGNTEAFFGQGTRLTVV.

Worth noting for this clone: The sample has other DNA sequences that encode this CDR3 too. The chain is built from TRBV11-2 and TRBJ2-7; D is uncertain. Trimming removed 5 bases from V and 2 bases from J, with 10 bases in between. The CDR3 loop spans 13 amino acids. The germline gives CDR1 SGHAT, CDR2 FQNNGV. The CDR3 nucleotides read TGTGCCAGCAGCGTGGACGGTCCCTACGAGCAGTACTTC. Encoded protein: CASSVDGPYEQYF.